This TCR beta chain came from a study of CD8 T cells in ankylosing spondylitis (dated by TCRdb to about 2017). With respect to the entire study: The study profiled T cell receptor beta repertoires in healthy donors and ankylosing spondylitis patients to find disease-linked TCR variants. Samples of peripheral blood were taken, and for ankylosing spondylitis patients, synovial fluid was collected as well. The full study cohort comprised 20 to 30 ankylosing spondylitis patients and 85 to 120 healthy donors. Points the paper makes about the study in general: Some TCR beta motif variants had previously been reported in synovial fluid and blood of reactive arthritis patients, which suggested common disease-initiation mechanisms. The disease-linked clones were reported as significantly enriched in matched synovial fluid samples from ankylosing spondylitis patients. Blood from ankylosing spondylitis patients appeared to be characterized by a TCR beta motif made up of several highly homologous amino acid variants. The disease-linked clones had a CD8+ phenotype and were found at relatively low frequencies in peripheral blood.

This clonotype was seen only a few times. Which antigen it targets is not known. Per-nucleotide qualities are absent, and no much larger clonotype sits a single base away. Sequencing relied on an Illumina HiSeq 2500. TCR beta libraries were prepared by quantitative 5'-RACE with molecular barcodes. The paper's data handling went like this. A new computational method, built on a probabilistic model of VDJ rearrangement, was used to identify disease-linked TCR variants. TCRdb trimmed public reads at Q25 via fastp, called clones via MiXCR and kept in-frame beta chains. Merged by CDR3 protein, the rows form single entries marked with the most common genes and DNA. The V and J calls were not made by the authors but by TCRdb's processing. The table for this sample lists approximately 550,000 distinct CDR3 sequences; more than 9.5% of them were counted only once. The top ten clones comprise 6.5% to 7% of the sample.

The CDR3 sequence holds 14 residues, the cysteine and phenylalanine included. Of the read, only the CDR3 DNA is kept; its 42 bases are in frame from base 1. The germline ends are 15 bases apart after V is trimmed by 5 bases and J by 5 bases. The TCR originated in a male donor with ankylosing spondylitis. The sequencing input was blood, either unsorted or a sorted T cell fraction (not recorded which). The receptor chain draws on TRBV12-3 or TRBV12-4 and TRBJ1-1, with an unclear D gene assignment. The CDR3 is CASSAASPRTEAFF. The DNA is TGTGCCAGCAGTGCCGCGTCCCCTAGGACTGAAGCTTTCTTT.